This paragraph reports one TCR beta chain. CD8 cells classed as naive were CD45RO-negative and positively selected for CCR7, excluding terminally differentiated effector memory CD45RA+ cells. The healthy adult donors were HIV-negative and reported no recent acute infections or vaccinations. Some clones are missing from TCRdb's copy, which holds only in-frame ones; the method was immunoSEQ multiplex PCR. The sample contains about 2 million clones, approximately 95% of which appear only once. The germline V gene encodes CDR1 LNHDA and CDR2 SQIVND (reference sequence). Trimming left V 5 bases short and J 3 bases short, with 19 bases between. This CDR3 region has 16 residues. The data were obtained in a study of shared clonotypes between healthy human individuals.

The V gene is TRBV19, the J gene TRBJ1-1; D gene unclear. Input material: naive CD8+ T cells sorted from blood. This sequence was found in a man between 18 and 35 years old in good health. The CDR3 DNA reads TGTGCCAGTAGTGGGGTGGGATGGGGATTGGACACTGAAGCTTTCTTT. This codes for CASSGVGWGLDTEAFF.